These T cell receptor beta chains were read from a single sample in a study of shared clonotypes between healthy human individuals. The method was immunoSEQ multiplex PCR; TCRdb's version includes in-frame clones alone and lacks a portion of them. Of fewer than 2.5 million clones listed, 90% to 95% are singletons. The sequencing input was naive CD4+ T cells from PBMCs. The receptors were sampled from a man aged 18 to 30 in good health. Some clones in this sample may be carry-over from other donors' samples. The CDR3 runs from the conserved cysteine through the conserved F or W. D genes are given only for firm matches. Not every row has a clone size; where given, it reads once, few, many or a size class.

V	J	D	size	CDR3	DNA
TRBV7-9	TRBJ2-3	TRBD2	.	CASSLGLAGGTDTQYF	TGTGCCAGCAGCTTGGGACTAGCGGGGGGCACAGATACGCAGTATTTT
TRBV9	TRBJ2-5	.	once	CASSVGAYQETQYF	TGTGCCAGCAGCGTAGGGGCGTACCAAGAGACCCAGTACTTC
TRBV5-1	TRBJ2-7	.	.	CASSLKSPYEQYF	TGCGCCAGCAGCTTGAAATCTCCCTACGAGCAGTACTTC
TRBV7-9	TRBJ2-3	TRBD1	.	CASSWDRGSDTQYF	TGTGCCAGCAGCTGGGACAGGGGCTCAGATACGCAGTATTTT
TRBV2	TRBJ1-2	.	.	CASSVLPGAYGYTF	TGTGCCAGCAGTGTTCTGCCAGGGGCCTATGGCTACACCTTC
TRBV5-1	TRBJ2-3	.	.	CASSLGGTDTQYF	TGCGCCAGCAGCTTGGGCGGGACGGATACGCAGTATTTT
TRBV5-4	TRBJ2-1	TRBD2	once	CASSSGTRGDNEQFF	TGTGCCAGCAGCTCCGGGACTAGGGGCGACAATGAGCAGTTCTTC
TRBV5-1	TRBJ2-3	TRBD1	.	CASSQDRVADTQYF	TGCGCCAGCAGCCAGGACAGGGTAGCAGATACGCAGTATTTT
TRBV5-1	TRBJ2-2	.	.	CASSLGPYDNTGELFF	TGCGCCAGCAGCTTGGGGCCCTATGATAACACCGGGGAGCTGTTTTTT
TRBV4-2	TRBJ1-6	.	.	CASSQEETKPLHF	TGTGCCAGCAGCCAGGAAGAGACCAAACCCCTCCACTTT
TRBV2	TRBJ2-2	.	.	CASSEVGNRIGELFF	TGTGCCAGCAGTGAAGTCGGGAACAGGATCGGGGAGCTGTTTTTT
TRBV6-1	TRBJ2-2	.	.	CASSEIGNTGELFF	TGTGCCAGCAGTGAAATAGGAAACACCGGGGAGCTGTTTTTT
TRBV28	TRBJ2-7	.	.	CASRLGTQPRSSYEQYF	TGTGCCAGCAGACTGGGGACCCAACCCAGAAGCAGCTACGAGCAGTACTTC
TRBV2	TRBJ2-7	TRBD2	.	CASNRVAGGEQYF	TGTGCCAGCAACCGGGTAGCGGGAGGCGAGCAGTACTTC
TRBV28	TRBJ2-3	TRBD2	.	CASSLWWREGLSTDTQYF	TGTGCCAGCAGTTTATGGTGGCGGGAGGGCCTGAGCACAGATACGCAGTATTTT
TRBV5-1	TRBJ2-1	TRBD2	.	CASSRTSGSNEQFF	TGCGCCAGCAGCCGGACTAGCGGGAGTAATGAGCAGTTCTTC
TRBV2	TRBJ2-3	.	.	CASSEWRGPDTQYF	TGTGCCAGCAGTGAATGGCGGGGCCCAGATACGCAGTATTTT
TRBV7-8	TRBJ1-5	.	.	CASSLTRLLFGDQPQHF	TGTGCCAGCAGCTTGACGAGACTCCTTTTTGGTGACCAGCCCCAGCATTTT
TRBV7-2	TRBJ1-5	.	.	CASSLAGRQPQHF	TGTGCCAGCAGCTTAGCAGGGCGTCAGCCCCAGCATTTT
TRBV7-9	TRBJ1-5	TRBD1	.	CASSPGTGVQPQHF	TGTGCCAGCAGCCCCGGGACAGGGGTGCAGCCCCAGCATTTT
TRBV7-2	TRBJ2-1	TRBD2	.	CASSLGLAGGHNEQFF	TGTGCCAGCAGCTTAGGACTAGCGGGAGGGCACAATGAGCAGTTCTTC
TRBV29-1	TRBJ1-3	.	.	CSVEDRRAGGNTIYF	TGCAGCGTTGAAGATCGACGGGCGGGCGGAAACACCATATATTTT
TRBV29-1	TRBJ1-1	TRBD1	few	CSVENDRVNTEAFF	TGCAGCGTTGAAAACGACAGGGTGAACACTGAAGCTTTCTTT
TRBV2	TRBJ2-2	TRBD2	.	CASSGVAGPGELFF	TGTGCCAGCAGTGGTGTAGCGGGACCCGGGGAGCTGTTTTTT
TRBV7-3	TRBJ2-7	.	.	CASSPGRGAGEQYF	TGTGCCAGCAGCCCGGGCCGGGGCGCCGGCGAGCAGTACTTC
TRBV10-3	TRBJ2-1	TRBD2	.	CAIRTDSGAYNEQFF	TGTGCCATACGGACCGATAGCGGGGCTTACAATGAGCAGTTCTTC
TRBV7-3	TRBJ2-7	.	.	CASSLEPRGKQYF	TGTGCCAGCAGCTTAGAGCCTAGGGGAAAGCAGTACTTC
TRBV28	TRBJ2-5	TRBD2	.	CASTLSGREETQYF	TGTGCCAGCACGCTAAGTGGGAGGGAGGAGACCCAGTACTTC
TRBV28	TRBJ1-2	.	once	CASATGAGRYGYTF	TGTGCCAGCGCAACTGGGGCAGGGCGATATGGCTACACCTTC
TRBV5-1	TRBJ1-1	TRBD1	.	CASSRIFQGAWNTEAFF	TGCGCCAGCAGCCGAATCTTCCAGGGGGCTTGGAACACTGAAGCTTTCTTT
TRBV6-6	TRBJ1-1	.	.	CASSSRGQTNTEAFF	TGTGCCAGCAGTTCCCGCGGACAGACAAACACTGAAGCTTTCTTT
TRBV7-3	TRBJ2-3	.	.	CASSQPGVGTDTQYF	TGTGCCAGCAGCCAACCGGGAGTCGGCACAGATACGCAGTATTTT
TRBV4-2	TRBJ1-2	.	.	CASSLRFPAGDGYTF	TGTGCCAGCAGCCTACGATTCCCCGCGGGGGATGGCTACACCTTC
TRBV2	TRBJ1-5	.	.	CASTQSGADNQPQHF	TGTGCCAGCACCCAATCCGGGGCAGACAATCAGCCCCAGCATTTT
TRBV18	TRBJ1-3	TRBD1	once	CASSLGTAGNTIYF	TGTGCCAGCTCCCTTGGGACAGCTGGAAACACCATATATTTT
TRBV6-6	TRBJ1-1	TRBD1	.	CASSLETGLTEAFF	TGTGCCAGCAGTTTAGAGACAGGGTTGACTGAAGCTTTCTTT
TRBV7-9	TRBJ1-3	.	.	CASSPPPQTSSGNTIYF	TGTGCCAGCAGCCCACCGCCGCAGACAAGCTCTGGAAACACCATATATTTT
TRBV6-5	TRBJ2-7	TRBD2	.	CASSRLAWGEQYF	TGTGCCAGCAGCCGACTAGCCTGGGGAGAGCAGTACTTC
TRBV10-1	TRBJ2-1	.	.	CASSESPPPSEANEQFF	TGCGCCAGCAGTGAAAGCCCCCCTCCCTCAGAGGCCAATGAGCAGTTCTTC
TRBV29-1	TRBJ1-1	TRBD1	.	CSVVKTGANTEAFF	TGCAGCGTTGTAAAGACAGGGGCAAACACTGAAGCTTTCTTT
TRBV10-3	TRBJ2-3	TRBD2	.	CAISESRGRGTDTQYF	TGTGCCATCAGTGAGTCGCGGGGGAGGGGCACAGATACGCAGTATTTT
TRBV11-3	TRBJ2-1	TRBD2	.	CASSLGSGNQFF	TGTGCCAGCAGCTTAGGTAGCGGGAACCAGTTCTTC
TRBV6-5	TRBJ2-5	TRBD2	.	CASKLAGGLETQYF	TGTGCCAGCAAACTAGCGGGAGGGTTAGAGACCCAGTACTTC
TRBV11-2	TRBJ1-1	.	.	CASSLFPSNTEAFF	TGTGCCAGCAGCTTATTCCCATCGAACACTGAAGCTTTCTTT
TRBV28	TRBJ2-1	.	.	CASSLYALGNEQFF	TGTGCCAGCAGTTTATACGCTCTGGGAAATGAGCAGTTCTTC
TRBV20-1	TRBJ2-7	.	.	CSASLRSQQYF	TGCAGTGCTAGTCTCCGCTCCCAGCAGTACTTC
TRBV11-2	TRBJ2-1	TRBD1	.	CASSSVRDRGLYEQFF	TGTGCCAGCAGCTCAGTCCGGGACAGGGGGCTGTATGAGCAGTTCTTC
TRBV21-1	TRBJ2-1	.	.	CASSKCGNSYNEQFF	TGTGCCAGCAGCAAATGTGGGAACTCCTACAATGAGCAGTTCTTC
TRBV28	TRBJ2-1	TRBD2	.	CASRASGSLGEQFF	TGTGCCAGCAGGGCTAGCGGGAGTCTGGGTGAGCAGTTCTTC
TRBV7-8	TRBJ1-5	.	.	CASSLGREDQPQHF	TGTGCCAGCAGCTTAGGGAGAGAGGATCAGCCCCAGCATTTT
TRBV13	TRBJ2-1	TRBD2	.	CASSLDIWLAGGGEQFF	TGTGCCAGCAGCTTAGATATCTGGCTAGCGGGAGGCGGTGAGCAGTTCTTC
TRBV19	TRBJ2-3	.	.	CASSPNLGSTDTQYF	TGTGCCAGTAGTCCGAACCTCGGAAGCACAGATACGCAGTATTTT